This entry lists 5 T cell receptor beta chains sequenced from one sample in a study of T cell responses to AZD1222 COVID-19 vaccine. Clones were sequenced by immunoSEQ multiplex PCR, and TCRdb holds only the in-frame ones, with some missing. The sample lists over 120,000 clones; approximately 93% were seen once. The sample was peripheral blood, taken on day 0 of AZD1222 vaccination. The origin of the receptors is an adult in good health.

V and J are TRBV28 and TRBJ2-1, with D possibly being TRBD1 or TRBD2 (7 bases each). Trimming removed 6 bases at V and 9 bases at J, with 30 bases between. The CDR3 loop spans 18 amino acids. Germline V gene sequence: CDR1 MDHEN, CDR2 SYDVKM. CDR3 amino acids: CASRPGQLTSYDRGEQFF. In DNA, the CDR3 is TGTGCCAGCAGGCCGGGACAGTTGACTAGCTATGACCGGGGTGAGCAGTTCTTC.

The chain employs TRBV19 and TRBJ2-1, with a possible D match to TRBD2 (5 bases). The germline V gene has CDR1 LNHDA and CDR2 SQIVND (reference sequence). V lost 6 bases and J 3 bases, leaving 15 bases between the germline ends. This CDR3 is 15 amino acids long. CDR3 sequence reads: CASSPPSDFYNEQFF. As DNA, the CDR3 is TGTGCCAGTAGCCCCCCATCGGACTTCTACAATGAGCAGTTCTTC.

J is TRBJ1-3 and V is TRBV19; D perhaps matches TRBD1 (5 bases). Germline V gene lookup returns CDR1 LNHDA and CDR2 SQIVND (reference sequence). This CDR3 is built from 16 residues. V was clipped by 2 bases and J by 0 bases, with 11 bases between them. As DNA, the CDR3 is TGTGCCAGTAGTATAAGCCCGCAGGGCTCTGGAAACACCATATATTTT. Translated: CASSISPQGSGNTIYF.

The rearrangement joins TRBV9 to TRBJ1-3; no clear D. This CDR3 is built from 16 residues. The germline CDR1 and CDR2 sequences are SGDLS and YYNGEE. V shed 1 base and J shed 0 bases, with 11 bases lying between them. Here the CDR3 reads CASSVKDRISGNTIYF. The CDR3 DNA sequence: TGTGCCAGCAGCGTAAAGGACCGGATCTCTGGAAACACCATATATTTT.

The chain uses TRBV25-1 and TRBJ1-5, with D maybe TRBD1 (6 bases). With 4 bases removed from V and 2 bases from J, the gap between germline ends came to 15 bases. The CDR3 loop spans 16 amino acids. Germline V lookup: CDR1 MGHDK, CDR2 SYGVNS. The CDR3 sequence is CASSGSGVTGNQPQHF. CDR3 nucleotides: TGTGCCAGCAGTGGCTCAGGGGTAACGGGCAATCAGCCCCAGCATTTT.